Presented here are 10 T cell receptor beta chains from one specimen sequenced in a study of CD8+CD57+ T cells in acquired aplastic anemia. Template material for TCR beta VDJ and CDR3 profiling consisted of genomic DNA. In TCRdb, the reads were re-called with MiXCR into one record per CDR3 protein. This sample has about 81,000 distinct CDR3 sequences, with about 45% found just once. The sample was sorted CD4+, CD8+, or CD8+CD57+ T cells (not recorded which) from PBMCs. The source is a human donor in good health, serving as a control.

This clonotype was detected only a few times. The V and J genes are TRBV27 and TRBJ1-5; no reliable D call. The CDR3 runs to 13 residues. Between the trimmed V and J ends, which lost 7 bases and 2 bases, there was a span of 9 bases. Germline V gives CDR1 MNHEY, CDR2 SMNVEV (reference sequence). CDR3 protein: CASKAGGNQPQHF. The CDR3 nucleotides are TGTGCCAGCAAGGCTGGGGGCAATCAGCCCCAGCATTTT.

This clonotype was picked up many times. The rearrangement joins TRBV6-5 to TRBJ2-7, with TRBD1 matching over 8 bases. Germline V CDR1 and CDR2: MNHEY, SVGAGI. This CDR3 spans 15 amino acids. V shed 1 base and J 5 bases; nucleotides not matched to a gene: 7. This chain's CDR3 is CASSYLDRGGNEQYF. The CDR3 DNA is TGTGCCAGCAGTTACTTAGACAGGGGTGGCAACGAGCAGTACTTC.

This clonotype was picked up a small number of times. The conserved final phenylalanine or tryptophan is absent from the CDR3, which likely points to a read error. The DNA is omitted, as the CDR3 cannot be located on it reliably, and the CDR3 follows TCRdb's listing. The CDR3 loop is CASSGAGG. This chain uses TRBV2 with TRBJ2-7; the table calls TRBD2, which could not be checked here. The CDR3 length equals 8 residues, ends included. Germline CDR1 reads SNHLY; CDR2 reads FYNNEI.

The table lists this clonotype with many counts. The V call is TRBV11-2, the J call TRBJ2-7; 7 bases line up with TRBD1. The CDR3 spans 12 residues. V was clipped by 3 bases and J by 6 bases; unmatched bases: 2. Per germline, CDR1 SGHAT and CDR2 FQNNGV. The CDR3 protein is CASSFGQAEQYF. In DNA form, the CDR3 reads TGTGCCAGCAGCTTCGGACAGGCCGAGCAGTACTTC.

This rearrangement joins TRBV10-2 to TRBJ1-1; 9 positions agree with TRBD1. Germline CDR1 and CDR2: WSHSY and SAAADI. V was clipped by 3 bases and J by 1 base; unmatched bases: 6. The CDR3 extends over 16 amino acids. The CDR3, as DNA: TGCGCCAGCAGTGACCTAGGGACAGGGTCGAACACTGAAGCTTTCTTT. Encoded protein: CASSDLGTGSNTEAFF.

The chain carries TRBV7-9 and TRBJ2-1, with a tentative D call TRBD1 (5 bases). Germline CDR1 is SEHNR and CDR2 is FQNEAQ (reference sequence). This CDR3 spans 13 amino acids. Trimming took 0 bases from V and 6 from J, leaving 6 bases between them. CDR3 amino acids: CASSLARANEQFF. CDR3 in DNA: TGTGCCAGCAGCTTAGCCAGGGCCAATGAGCAGTTCTTC.

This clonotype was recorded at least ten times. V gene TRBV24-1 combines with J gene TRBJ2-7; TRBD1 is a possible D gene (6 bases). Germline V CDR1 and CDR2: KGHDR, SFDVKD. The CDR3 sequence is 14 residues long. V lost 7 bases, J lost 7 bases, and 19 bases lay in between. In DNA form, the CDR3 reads TGTGCCACCAGCCTCTACCGGGACATATCTGAGCAGTACTTC. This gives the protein CATSLYRDISEQYF.

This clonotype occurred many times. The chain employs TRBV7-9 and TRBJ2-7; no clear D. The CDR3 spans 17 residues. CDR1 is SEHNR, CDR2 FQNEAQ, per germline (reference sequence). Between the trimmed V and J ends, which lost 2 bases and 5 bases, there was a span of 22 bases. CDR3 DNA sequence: TGTGCCAGCAGCTTATCTTCTGCAGGCAGTTTCAAGGACGAGCAGTACTTC. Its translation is CASSLSSAGSFKDEQYF. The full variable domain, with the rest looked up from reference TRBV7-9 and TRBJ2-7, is DTGVSQNPRHKITKRGQNVTFRCDPISEHNRLYWYRQTLGQGPEFLTYFQNEAQLEKSRLLSDRFSAERPKGSFSTLEIQRTEQGDSAMYLCASSLSSAGSFKDEQYFGPGTRLTVT.

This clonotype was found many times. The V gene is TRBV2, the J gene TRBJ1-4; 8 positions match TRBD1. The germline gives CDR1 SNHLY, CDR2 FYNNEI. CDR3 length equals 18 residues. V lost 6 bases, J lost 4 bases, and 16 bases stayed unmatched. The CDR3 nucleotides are TGTGCCAGCAGGTTGGGACAGGTATCCGGCGGGGATAATGAAAAACTGTTTTTT. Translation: CASRLGQVSGGDNEKLFF.

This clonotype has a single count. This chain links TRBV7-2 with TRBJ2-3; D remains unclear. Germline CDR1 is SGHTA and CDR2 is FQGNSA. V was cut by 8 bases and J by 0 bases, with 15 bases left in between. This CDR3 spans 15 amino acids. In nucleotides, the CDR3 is TGTGCCAGCCCTAGACGGGCAATGAGCACAGATACGCAGTATTTT. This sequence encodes CASPRRAMSTDTQYF.